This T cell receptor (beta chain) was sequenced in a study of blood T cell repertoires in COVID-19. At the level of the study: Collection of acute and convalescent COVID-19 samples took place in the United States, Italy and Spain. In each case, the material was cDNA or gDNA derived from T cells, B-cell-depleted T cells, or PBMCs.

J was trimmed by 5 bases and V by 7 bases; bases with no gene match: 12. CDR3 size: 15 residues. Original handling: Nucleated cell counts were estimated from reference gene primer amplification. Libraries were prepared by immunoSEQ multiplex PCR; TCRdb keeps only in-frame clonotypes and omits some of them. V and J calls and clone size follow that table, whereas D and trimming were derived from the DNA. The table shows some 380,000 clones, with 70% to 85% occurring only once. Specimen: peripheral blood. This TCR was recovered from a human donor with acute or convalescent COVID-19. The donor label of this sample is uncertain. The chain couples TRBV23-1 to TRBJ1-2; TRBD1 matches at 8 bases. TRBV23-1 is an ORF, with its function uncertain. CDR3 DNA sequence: TGCGCCAGCACGGACCCAGGGGGCCGGGAGTATGGCTACACCTTC. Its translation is CASTDPGGREYGYTF.